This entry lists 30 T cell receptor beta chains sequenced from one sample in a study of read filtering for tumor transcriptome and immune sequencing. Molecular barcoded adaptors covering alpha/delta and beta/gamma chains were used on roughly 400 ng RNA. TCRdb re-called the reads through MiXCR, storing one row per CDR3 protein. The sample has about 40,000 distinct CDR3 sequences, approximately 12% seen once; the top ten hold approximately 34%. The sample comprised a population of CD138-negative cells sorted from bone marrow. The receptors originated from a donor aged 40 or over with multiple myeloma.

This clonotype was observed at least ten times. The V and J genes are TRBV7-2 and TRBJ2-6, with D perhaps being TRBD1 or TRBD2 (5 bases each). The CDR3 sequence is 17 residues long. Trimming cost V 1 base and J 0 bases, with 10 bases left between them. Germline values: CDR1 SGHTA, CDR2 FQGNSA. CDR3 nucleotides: TGTGCCAGCAGCTTAGGGGGGACGATCTCTGGGGCCAACGTCCTGACTTTC. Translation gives CASSLGGTISGANVLTF.

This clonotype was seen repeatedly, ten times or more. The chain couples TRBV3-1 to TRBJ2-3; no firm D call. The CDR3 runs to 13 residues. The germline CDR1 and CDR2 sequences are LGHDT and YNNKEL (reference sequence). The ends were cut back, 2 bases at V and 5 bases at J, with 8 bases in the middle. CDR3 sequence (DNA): TGTGCCAGCAGCCAACTGACGCAAGATACGCAGTATTTT. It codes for CASSQLTQDTQYF.

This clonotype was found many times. In nucleotides, the CDR3 is TGCAGCGTTTCCGGAGGAGCTAACTATGGCTACACCTTC. This sequence encodes CSVSGGANYGYTF. The genes are TRBV29-1 and TRBJ1-2; D not resolved. This CDR3 has 13 residues. Germline-derived CDR1 and CDR2 are SQVTM and ANQGSEA. V was trimmed by 5 bases and J by 0 bases, leaving 10 bases between them.

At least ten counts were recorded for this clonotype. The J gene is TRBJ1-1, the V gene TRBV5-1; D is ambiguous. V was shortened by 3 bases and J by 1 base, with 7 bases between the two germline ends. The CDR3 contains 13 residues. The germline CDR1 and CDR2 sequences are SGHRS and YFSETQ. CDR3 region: CASSSTANTEAFF. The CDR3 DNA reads TGCGCCAGCAGCTCCACAGCGAACACTGAAGCTTTCTTT.

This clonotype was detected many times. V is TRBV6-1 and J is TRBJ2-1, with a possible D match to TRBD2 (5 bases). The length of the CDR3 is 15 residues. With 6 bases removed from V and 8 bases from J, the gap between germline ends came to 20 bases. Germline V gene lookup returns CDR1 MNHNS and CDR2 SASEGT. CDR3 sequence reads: CASSYSRAGFDEQFF. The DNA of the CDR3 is TGTGCCAGCAGCTACTCGCGGGCCGGGTTCGATGAGCAGTTCTTC.

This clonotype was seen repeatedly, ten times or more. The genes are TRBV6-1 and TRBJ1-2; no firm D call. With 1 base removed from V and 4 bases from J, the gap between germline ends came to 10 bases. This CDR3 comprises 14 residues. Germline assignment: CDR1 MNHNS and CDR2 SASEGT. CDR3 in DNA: TGTGCCAGCAGTGAAGTAGAAGGGCTCTATGGCTACACCTTC. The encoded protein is CASSEVEGLYGYTF.

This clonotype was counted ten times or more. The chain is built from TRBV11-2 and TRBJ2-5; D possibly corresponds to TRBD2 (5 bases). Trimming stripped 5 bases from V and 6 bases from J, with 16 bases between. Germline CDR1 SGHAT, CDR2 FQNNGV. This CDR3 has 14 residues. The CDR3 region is CASSGVGSSQTQYF. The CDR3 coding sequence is TGTGCCAGCAGCGGTGTGGGGAGTAGTCAGACCCAGTACTTC.

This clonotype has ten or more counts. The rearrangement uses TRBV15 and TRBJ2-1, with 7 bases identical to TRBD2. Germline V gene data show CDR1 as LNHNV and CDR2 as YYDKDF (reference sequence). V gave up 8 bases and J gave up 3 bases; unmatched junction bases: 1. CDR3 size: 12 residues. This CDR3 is CATGRGYNEQFF. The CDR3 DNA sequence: TGTGCCACCGGGAGGGGCTACAATGAGCAGTTCTTC.

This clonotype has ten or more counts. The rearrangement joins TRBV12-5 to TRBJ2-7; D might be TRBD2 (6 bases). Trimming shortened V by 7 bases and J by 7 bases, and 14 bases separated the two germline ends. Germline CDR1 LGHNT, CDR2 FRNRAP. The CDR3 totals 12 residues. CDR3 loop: CASAPRGIEQYF. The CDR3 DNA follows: TGTGCTAGTGCCCCGCGGGGCATAGAGCAGTACTTC.

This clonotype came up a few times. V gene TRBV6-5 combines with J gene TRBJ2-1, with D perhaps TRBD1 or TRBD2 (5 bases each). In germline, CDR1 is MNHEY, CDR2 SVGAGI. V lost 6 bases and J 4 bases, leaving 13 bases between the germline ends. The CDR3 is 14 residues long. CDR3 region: CASRPGRAYNEQFF. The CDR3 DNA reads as TGTGCCAGCAGACCGGGACGGGCATACAATGAGCAGTTCTTC.

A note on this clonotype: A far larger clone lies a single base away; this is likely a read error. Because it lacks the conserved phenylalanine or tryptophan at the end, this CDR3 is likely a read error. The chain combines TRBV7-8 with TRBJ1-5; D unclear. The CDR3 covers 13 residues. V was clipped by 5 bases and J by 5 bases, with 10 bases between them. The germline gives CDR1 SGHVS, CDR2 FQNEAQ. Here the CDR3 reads CASSPPGHQPQHI. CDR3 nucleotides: TGTGCCAGCAGCCCACCTGGCCATCAGCCCCAGCATATT.

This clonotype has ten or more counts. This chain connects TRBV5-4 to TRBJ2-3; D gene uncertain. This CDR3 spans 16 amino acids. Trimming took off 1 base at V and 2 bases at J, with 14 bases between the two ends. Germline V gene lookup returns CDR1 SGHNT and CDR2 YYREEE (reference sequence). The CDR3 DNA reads TGTGCCAGCAGCTTGCTCGGGCAAACTAACACAGATACGCAGTATTTT. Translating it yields CASSLLGQTNTDTQYF.

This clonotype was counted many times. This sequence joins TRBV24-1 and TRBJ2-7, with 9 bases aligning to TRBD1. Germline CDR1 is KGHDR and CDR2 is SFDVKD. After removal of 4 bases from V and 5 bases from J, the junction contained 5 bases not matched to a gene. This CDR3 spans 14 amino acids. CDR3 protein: CATSDPTGGDEQYF. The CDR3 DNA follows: TGTGCCACCAGTGACCCGACAGGGGGGGACGAGCAGTACTTC.

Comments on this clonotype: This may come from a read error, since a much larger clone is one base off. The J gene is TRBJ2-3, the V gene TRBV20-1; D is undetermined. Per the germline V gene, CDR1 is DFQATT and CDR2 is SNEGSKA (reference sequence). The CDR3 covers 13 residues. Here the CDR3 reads CNATGVTADTQYF. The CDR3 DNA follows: TGCAATGCTACGGGCGTCACCGCAGATACGCAGTATTTT.

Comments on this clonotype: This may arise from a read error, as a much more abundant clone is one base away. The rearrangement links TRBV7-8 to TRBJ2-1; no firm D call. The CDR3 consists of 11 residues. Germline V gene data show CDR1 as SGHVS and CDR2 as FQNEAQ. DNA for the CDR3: TGTGCCAGCAGCCTCTACAATGGGCAGTTCTTC. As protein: CASSLYNGQFF.

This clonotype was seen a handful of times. The CDR3 DNA is TGTGCCAGCAGCTCGACAGGCGGAGAGCAGTTCTTC. Translation: CASSSTGGEQFF. The chain employs TRBV12-3 or TRBV12-4 and TRBJ2-1, with a tentative D call TRBD1 (6 bases). V lost 6 bases to trimming and J lost 10 bases, with 13 bases between them. This CDR3 region has 12 residues.

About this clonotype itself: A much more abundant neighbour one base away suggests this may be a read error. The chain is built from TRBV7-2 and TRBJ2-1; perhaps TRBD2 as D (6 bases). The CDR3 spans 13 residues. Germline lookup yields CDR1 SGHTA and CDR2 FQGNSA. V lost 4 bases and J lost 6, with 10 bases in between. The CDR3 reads CASSSGLCNEQFF. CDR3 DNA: TGTGCCAGCAGCTCGGGACTGTGCAATGAGCAGTTCTTC.

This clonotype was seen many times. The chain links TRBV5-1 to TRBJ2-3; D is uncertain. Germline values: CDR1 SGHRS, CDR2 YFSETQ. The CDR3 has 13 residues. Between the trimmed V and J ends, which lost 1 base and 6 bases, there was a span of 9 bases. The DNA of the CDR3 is TGCGCCAGCAGCTTGTTACTACTCGATACGCAGTATTTT. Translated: CASSLLLLDTQYF.

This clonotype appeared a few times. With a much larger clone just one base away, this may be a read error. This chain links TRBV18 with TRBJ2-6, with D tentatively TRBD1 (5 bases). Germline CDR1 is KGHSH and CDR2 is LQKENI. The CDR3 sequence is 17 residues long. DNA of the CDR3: TGTGCCAGCTCACCACCTATTCGAGCCTCTGGGGCCTACGTCCTGACTTTC. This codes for CASSPPIRASGAYVLTF. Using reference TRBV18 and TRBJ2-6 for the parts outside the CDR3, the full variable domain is NAGVMQNPRHLVRRRGQEARLRCSPMKGHSHVYWYRQLPEEGLKFMVYLQKENIIDESGMPKERFSAEFPKEGPSILRIQQVVRGDSAAYFCASSPPIRASGAYVLTFGAGSRLTVL.

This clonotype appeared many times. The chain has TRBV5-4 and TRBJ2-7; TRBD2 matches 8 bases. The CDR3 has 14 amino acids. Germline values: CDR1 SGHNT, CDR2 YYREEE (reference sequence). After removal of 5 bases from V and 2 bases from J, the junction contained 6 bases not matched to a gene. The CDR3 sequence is CASRARGGPYEQYF. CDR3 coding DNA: TGTGCCAGCAGGGCCCGGGGGGGCCCCTACGAGCAGTACTTC.

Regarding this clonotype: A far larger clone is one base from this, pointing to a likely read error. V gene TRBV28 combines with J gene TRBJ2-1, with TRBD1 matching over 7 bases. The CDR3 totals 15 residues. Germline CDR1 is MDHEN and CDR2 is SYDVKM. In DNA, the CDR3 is TGTGCCAGCAGTCCTTCCGGGACAGCAAACAATGAGCAGCTCTTC. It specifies CASSPSGTANNEQLF.

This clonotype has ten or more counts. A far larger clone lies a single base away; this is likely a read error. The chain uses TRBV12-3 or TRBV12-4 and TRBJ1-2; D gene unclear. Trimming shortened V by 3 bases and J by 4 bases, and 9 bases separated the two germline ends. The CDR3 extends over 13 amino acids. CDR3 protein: CASSFGGIYGYTF. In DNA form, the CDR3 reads TGTGCCAGCAGTTTCGGAGGGATCTATGGCTACACCTTC.

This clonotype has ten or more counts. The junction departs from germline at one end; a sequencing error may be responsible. The CDR3 reads CASSFGGAPLF. CDR3 nucleotides: TGTGCCAGCAGCTTTGGGGGGGCCCCCCTCTTC. The genes are TRBV5-8 and TRBJ2-1; a weak D match, TRBD2 (7 bases). This CDR3 region has 11 residues. Per germline, CDR1 SGHTS and CDR2 YDEGEE.

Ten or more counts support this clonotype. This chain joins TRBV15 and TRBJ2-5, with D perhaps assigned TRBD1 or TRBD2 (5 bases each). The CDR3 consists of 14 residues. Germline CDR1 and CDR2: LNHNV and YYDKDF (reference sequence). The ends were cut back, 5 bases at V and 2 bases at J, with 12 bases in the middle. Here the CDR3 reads CATSLRGGQETQYF. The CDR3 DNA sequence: TGTGCCACCAGCTTGAGGGGTGGGCAAGAGACCCAGTACTTC.

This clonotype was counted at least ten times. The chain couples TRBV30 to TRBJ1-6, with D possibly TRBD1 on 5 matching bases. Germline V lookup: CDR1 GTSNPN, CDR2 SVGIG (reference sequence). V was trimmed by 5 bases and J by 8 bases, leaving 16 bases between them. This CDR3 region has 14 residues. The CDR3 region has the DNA TGTGCCTGGGGCGACGGACGGGGGGATTCACCCCTCCACTTT. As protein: CAWGDGRGDSPLHF. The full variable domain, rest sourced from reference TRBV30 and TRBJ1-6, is SQTIHQWPATLVQPVGSPLSLECTVEGTSNPNLYWYRQAAGRGLQLLFYSVGIGQISSEVPQNLSASRPQDRQFILSSKKLLLSDSGFYLCAWGDGRGDSPLHFGNGTRLTVT.

This CDR3 reads CASSFETGVRETQYF. As DNA, the CDR3 is TGTGCCAGCAGCTTCGAGACAGGGGTGCGAGAGACCCAGTACTTC. The chain carries TRBV11-2 and TRBJ2-5, with TRBD1 matching 8 bases. The V gene's germline CDR1 is SGHAT and CDR2 FQNNGV. CDR3 length: 15 amino acids. V shed 3 bases, J shed 4 bases, and the junction held 7 bases outside the gene matches.

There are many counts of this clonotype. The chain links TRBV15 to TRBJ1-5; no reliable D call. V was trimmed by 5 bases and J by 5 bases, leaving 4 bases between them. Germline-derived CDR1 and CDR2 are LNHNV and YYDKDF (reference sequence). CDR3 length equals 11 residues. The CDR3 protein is CATSLDQPQHF. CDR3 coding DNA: TGTGCCACCAGCTTAGATCAGCCCCAGCATTTT.

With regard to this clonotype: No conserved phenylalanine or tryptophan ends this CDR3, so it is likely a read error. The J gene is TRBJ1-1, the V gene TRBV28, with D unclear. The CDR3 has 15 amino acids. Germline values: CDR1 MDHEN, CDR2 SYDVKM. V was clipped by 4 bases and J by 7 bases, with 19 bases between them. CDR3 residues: CASSSHSPGVNEAFL. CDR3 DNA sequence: TGTGCCAGCAGTTCCCACAGCCCGGGTGTTAATGAAGCTTTCCTT.

CDR3 nucleotide sequence: TGTGCCAGCAGCGTCCGGCGGGGAAGCACAGATACGCAGTATTTT. It is translated as CASSVRRGSTDTQYF. This rearrangement joins TRBV11-3 to TRBJ2-3, with D possibly TRBD2 on 6 matching bases. Trimming removed 5 bases from V and 0 bases from J, with 12 bases in between. The germline V gene has CDR1 SGHNT and CDR2 YENEEA. This CDR3 has 15 residues.

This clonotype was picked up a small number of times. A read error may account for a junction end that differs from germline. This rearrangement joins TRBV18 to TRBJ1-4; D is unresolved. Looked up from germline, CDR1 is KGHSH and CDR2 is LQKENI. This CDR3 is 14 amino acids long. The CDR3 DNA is TGTGCCACCTCCTCGGGAACAACTAATGAAAAACGGTTTTTT. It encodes CATSSGTTNEKRFF.